The 3 T cell receptor beta chains below all came from one sample that was sequenced in a study of T cells in localized non-small cell lung cancer (TCRdb year 2020). To prepare the library, the immunoSEQ multiplex PCR assay was applied. TCRdb provides this immuneACCESS table in a form limited to in-frame rearrangements. Some clones are lacking; in checked studies, under half of them reflect an unresolved V gene, and why the rest are absent is not known. This sample comprises 48,000 or so clones, about 80% of them detected only once. Jointly, the top ten make up roughly a sixth of the sample. The sequencing here drew on peripheral blood, taken before any cancer treatment. The origin of the receptors is a man between 40 and 70 years old with stage I squamous cell lung carcinoma.

This clone was found once. The chain uses TRBV18 and TRBJ2-7; 8 nucleotides align to TRBD1. The CDR3 is 14 residues long. Germline CDR1 KGHSH, CDR2 LQKENI. V lost 2 bases to trimming and J lost 5 bases; unmatched junction nucleotides: 5. CDR3 sequence (DNA): TGTGCCAGCTCACCAAGACAGGGGATGGACGAGCAGTACTTC. The encoded protein is CASSPRQGMDEQYF.

This chain connects TRBV7-3 to TRBJ2-2; 8 bases agree with TRBD1. V lost 4 bases, J lost 3 bases, and 7 bases stayed unmatched. CDR1 is SGHTA and CDR2 is FQGTGA in the germline V gene. The CDR3 consists of 16 residues. CDR3 in amino acids: CASSSTGTGYTGELFF. The DNA of the CDR3 is TGTGCCAGCAGCTCAACCGGGACAGGATACACCGGGGAGCTGTTTTTT.

The CDR3 sequence: CASSQRPKEAFF. CDR3 in DNA: TGTGCCAGCAGCCAACGACCAAAAGAAGCTTTCTTT. V usage is TRBV11-2 and J usage is TRBJ1-1; D gene uncertain. CDR1 SGHAT and CDR2 FQNNGV come from the germline V gene. This CDR3 is built from 12 residues. Trimming removed 5 bases from V and 8 bases from J, with 12 bases in between.